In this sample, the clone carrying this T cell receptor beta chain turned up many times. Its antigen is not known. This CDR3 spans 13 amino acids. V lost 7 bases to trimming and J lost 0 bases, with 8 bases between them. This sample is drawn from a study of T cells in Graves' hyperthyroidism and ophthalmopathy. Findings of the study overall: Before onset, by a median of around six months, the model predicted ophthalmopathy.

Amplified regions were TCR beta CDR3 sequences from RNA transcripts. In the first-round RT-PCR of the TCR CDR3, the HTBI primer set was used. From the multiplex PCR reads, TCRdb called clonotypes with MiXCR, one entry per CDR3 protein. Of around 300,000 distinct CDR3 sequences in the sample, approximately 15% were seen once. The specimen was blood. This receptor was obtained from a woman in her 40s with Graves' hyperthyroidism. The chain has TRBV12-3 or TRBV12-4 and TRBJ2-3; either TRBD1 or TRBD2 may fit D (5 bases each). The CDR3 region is CASTRDSTDTQYF. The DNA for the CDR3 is TGTGCCAGCACCCGGGACAGCACAGATACGCAGTATTTT.